This record looks at one T cell receptor (beta chain) sequence and its context. The antigen it binds to is not known. Per-base qualities were not stored, and no clone one base away is much larger. The CDR3 contains 18 residues, cysteine and phenylalanine counted. Just the 54-base CDR3 DNA is kept, in frame starting at base 1. Sequences SEHNR (CDR1) and FQNEAQ (CDR2) are obtained from the germline V gene (reference sequence). Unmatched junction bases come to 10, with V trimmed by 0 bases and J by 4 bases. To be included, a participant needed at least one PBMC sample from before ART initiation plus at least two post-ART samples. Treatment was received in the United States of America by all participants with HIV. Before DNA extraction, cryopreserved samples of about 0.95-10 million PBMC were thawed and then washed. At the time of the earliest PBMC sample, participants with HIV were aged between roughly 23 and 60 years. Per participant, PBMC samples came from 1-4 timepoints prior to ART initiation and 2-8 timepoints following ART initiation, for a median of 7 samples. Serial HIV viral load, CD4+ T-cell count, ART history and demographic data were obtained for every participant. Genomic DNA was extracted from unsorted PBMC with a Qiagen kit on a QIAcube, with processing performed in batches of 12 samples.

The sample belongs to a study of long-term antiretroviral therapy in people with HIV (dated by TCRdb to 2022 to 2024). Regarding the study in general: Collection of the earliest samples took place about a decade ahead of the 2015 WHO recommendation for immediate ART, at a time when ART was typically delayed until CD4 counts fell. Among the 25 to 30 participants with HIV, more than ten were female. The cohort contributed fewer than 200 cryopreserved PBMC samples from a few dozen adults with confirmed HIV infection, collected serially over a mean of 6 years (range 1-12). Test extractions of a monoclonal T-cell line alongside 30 to 35 polyclonal samples showed no cross-contamination during QIAcube processing. This retrospective serial study examined whether starting ART and sustained HIV suppression were associated with changes in the composition and diversity of the TRB repertoire in peripheral blood.

Paper-wide results and their limitations: The repertoire was dominated across all time points by expanded TRB clones identified before ART initiation, although this dominance was seen to fluctuate and to decrease in many PLHIV after ART. The samples were dated from about 2003 to 2018, and the ART regimens that were used may be less effective than current ART regimens. A significant increase in TRB diversity was found to be associated with ART initiation, although TRB diversity was observed to remain significantly below that of transplant donor controls even after long-term ART. Since PBMC availability was limited, sequencing covered only the TCR beta chain, with no alpha chain pairing. HIV repertoires had narrower CDR3 length ranges than controls, and the network structure suggested an antigen-experienced repertoire that shifted only slightly toward naive after ART. Because pre-ART samples had limited cell numbers, profiling was done on unsorted PBMC rather than on sorted CD4+ and CD8+ T cells. Inferences about post-ART repertoire changes were limited because no data were available on ART adherence, viral resistance or therapy changes.

The immunoSEQ hsTCRB v3.0 assay was used at survey level resolution for TRB variable region sequencing. The target sequencing depth for TRB was about 35,000-50,000 T-cell genomes per sample. TRB libraries were pooled and sequenced on an Illumina MiSeq using a v3 150-cycle kit. As for the original processing: Repertoire analysis ran in R within a reproducible Nextflow workflow covering QC, data transformation and analysis. LymphoSeq2, an R package for exploring AIRR-Seq data, was used to implement the custom analyses. Several samples that yielded fewer than 5000 total TRB sequences were excluded, so that fewer than 250 HIV repertoires were analyzed. Among the 188 retained HIV repertoires, 55 to 65 were collected before ART initiation and 120 to 140 were collected after ART initiation. Repertoires were downsampled to 5000 TRB nucleotide sequences, and summary statistics were averaged over 100 downsampling iterations. Only TRB sequences with CDR3 regions of at least seven amino acids were retained for analysis. Two measures captured diversity: a Shannon entropy-derived clonality score and the Gini coefficient. In repertoire networks, the top 5000 CDR3 amino acid sequences were linked whenever an edit distance of one separated two sequences. For TRB CDR3 amino acid sequences, antigen specificity groups and MHC restriction were predicted with GLIPH2. Known CMV, EBV, HIV or tissue antigen associations were flagged by matching CDR3 amino acid sequences against VDJdb and McPAS-TCR. Pre-ART, post-ART and control groups were compared with Wilcoxon signed-rank tests and Holm-Bonferroni correction. Held by TCRdb, this immuneACCESS table contains in-frame sequences only and omits some clones. Under half of the omission traces to an unresolved V gene where checked; the cause of the rest is unknown. V, J and clone size were drawn from that table, and D and trimming were deduced from the DNA. A total of 28,000 or so clones appear in this sample, over 75% of them only once. 4.1% of the sample belongs to the ten largest clones.

Recombination joined TRBV7-9 with TRBJ1-4, and TRBD1 matches 8 of the central bases. The input for sequencing was unsorted PBMCs, taken 0.5 years after starting antiretroviral therapy. The clonotype originates from a woman in her late teens or twenties with HIV. The CDR3 region: CASSLAQFGTGRNEKLFF. The DNA is TGTGCCAGCAGCTTAGCGCAGTTTGGGACAGGCCGTAATGAAAAACTGTTTTTT.